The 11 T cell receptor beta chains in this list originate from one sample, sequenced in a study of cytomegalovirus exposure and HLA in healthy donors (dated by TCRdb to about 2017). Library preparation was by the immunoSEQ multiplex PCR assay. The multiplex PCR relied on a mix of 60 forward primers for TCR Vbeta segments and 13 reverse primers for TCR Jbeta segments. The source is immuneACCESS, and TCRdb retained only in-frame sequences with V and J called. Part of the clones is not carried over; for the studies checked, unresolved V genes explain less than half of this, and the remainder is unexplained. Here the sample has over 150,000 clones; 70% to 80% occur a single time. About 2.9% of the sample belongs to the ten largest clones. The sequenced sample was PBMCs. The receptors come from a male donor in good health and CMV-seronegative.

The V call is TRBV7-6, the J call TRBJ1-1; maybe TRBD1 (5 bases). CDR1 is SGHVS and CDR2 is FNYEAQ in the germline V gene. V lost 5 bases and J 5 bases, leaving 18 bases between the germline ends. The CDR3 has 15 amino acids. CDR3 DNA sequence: TGTGCCAGCAGCCCGATGACCCGGGGGGTTACTGAAGCTTTCTTT. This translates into CASSPMTRGVTEAFF.

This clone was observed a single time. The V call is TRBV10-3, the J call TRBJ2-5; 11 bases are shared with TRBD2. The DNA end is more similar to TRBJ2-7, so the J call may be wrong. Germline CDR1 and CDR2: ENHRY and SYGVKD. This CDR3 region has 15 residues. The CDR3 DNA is TGTGCCATCAGGACCCCCGGGACTAGCGGTTACGAGCAGTACTTC. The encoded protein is CAIRTPGTSGYEQYF.

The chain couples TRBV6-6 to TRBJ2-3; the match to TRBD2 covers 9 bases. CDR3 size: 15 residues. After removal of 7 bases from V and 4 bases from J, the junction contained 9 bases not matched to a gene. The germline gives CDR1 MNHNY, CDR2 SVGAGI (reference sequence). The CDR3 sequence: CASKDPAGGPDTQYF. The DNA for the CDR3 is TGTGCCAGCAAAGACCCAGCGGGAGGCCCAGATACGCAGTATTTT.

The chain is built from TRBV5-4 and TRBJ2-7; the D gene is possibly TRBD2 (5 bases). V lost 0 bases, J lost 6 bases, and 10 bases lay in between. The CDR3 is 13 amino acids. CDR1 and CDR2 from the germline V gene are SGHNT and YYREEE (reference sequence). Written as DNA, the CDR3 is TGTGCCAGCAGCTTGGCCGGACTCCCCGAGCAGTACTTC. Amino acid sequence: CASSLAGLPEQYF.

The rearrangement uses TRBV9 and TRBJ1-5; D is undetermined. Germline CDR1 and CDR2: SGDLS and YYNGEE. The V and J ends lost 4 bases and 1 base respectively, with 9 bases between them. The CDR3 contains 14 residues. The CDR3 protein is CASSLGLSNQPQHF. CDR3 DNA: TGTGCCAGCAGCTTAGGACTGAGCAATCAGCCCCAGCATTTT.

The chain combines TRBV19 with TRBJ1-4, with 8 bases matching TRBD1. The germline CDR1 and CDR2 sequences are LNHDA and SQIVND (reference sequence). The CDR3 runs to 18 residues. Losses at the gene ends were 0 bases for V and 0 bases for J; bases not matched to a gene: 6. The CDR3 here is CASSIDGTGKATNEKLFF. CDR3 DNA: TGTGCCAGTAGTATAGACGGGACAGGAAAAGCAACTAATGAAAAACTGTTTTTT.

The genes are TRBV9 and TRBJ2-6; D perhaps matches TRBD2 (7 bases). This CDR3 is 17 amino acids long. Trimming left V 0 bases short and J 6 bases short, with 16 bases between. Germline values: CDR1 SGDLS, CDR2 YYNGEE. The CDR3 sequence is CASSVEGGAGVANVLTF. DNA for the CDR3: TGTGCCAGCAGCGTAGAGGGGGGGGCAGGCGTGGCCAACGTCCTGACTTTC.

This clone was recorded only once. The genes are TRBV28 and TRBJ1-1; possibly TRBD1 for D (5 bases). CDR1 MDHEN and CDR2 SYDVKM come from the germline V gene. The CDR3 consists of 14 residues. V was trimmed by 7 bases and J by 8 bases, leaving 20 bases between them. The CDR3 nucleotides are TGTGCCAGCATCGTAGGGGTCCCTTCTCCCGAAGCTTTCTTT. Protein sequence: CASIVGVPSPEAFF.

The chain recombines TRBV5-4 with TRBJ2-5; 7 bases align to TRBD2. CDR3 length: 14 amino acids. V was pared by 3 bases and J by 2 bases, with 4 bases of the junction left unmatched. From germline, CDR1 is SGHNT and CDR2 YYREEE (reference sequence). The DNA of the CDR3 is TGTGCCAGCAGCTCGACTAGCTTACAAGAGACCCAGTACTTC. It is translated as CASSSTSLQETQYF.

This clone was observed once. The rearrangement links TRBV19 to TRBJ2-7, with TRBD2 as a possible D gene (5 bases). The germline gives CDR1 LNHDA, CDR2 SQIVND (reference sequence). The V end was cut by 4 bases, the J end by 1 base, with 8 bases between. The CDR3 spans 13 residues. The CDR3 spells CASSSGLSYEQYF. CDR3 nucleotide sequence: TGTGCCAGTAGTAGCGGGCTTTCCTACGAGCAGTACTTC.

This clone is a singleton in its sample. CDR3 sequence: CASSDSTSARETQYF. CDR3 sequence (DNA): TGTGCCAGCAGTGACTCGACTAGCGCGCGAGAGACCCAGTACTTC. The chain uses TRBV25-1 and TRBJ2-5, with 8 bases aligning to TRBD2. Looked up from germline, CDR1 is MGHDK and CDR2 is SYGVNS. This CDR3 contains 15 residues. With V trimmed by 3 bases and J by 4 bases, 7 bases remained unmatched.